This T cell receptor (beta chain) comes out of a study of STAT3 mutations in large granular lymphocyte leukemia. Overall study: Around two fifths of treated T-LGLL patients showed hematologic response to immunosuppression. Broader study findings: Variable sampling intervals and differing treatment regimens complicated linking therapy response to TCR clonal burden changes. Every T-LGLL patient had at least one immunodominant TCRbeta clonotype. In some patients, a small highly pathogenic clone possibly went undetected.

This CDR3 contains 15 residues. Trimming shortened V by 2 bases and J by 9 bases, and 17 bases separated the two germline ends. CDR1 is GTSNPN, CDR2 SVGIG, per germline (reference sequence). About 40,773 productive templates were obtained per sample on average. The repertoire was sequenced with immunoSEQ multiplex PCR; TCRdb's copy has only in-frame clones and lacks some. The sample yields around 39,000 clones, roughly 84% seen once. Worth noting for this clone: The antigen is unknown.

This TCR was recovered from a human donor with T large granular lymphocyte leukemia. Some clones in this sample may be carry-over from other donors' samples. What was sequenced was PBMCs. This chain uses TRBV30 with TRBJ1-6; possibly TRBD1 for D (6 bases). The CDR3, as DNA: TGTGCCTGGAGTCCCGGGGGGCCTGGGAGTTCACCCCTCCACTTT. Protein sequence: CAWSPGGPGSSPLHF.